A few counts support the clone carrying this T cell receptor (beta chain). Per the study methods: Amplification with reference gene primers provided the estimates of nucleated cell counts. Generated by immunoSEQ multiplex PCR, the TCRdb table keeps only in-frame clones and is missing some. V, J and clone size were drawn from that table, and D and trimming were deduced from the DNA. The repertoire holds 60,000 or so clones, roughly 72% seen once, with 5.5% to 7% in the top ten. The sample is drawn from a study of blood T cell repertoires in COVID-19. Looking at the study overall: Some COVID-19 samples were acute and others convalescent; all came from the United States, Italy and Spain. Sources were T cells, B-cell-depleted T cells, or PBMCs; the material itself was cDNA or gDNA.

Trimming took 0 bases from V and 6 from J; bases not matched to a gene: 3. CDR1 and CDR2 from the germline V gene are SGHRS and YFSETQ. CDR3 size: 14 residues. V and J are TRBV5-1 and TRBJ2-1; 7 positions agree with TRBD2. The sequence derives from a woman between 50 and 59 years old with active or convalescent COVID-19. Sequenced material: peripheral blood. As DNA, the CDR3 is TGCGCCAGCAGCTTGGGACTAGCAGGCAATGAGCAGTTCTTC. Its translation is CASSLGLAGNEQFF. Together with reference TRBV5-1 and TRBJ2-1, the CDR3 gives the full variable domain: KAGVTQTPRYLIKTRGQQVTLSCSPISGHRSVSWYQQTPGQGLQFLFEYFSETQRNKGNFPGRFSGRQFSNSRSEMNVSTLELGDSALYLCASSLGLAGNEQFFGPGTRLTVL.